The 15 T cell receptor beta chains listed next were all sequenced from one sample in a study of vaccination and CD4 T cells after COVID-19 (dated by TCRdb to between 2021 and 2024). Their specific antigens are unknown. The receptor library was made with PCR. Sequencing took place on an Illumina iSeq 100. TCR sequencing of DNA from cultured CD4+ T cells used the Oncomine TCR Beta short-read assay at the Johns Hopkins FTIC core. TCRdb reworked the public reads: Q25 trimming with fastp, MiXCR clone assembly, productive beta chains retained. Records with the same CDR3 protein are collapsed into one entry carrying the most frequent genes and DNA. The sample profile shows fewer than 15,000 distinct CDR3 sequences; 45% to 55% of them were found once. Roughly a tenth of the sample is taken by the ten largest. Explained via the paper, the treatment or condition label denotes: approximately 9-day PBMC culture with coronavirus spike peptide pools or control peptides (ViraFEST assay).

Sequencing was carried out using CD4+ T cells from blood, cultured in vitro. These receptors originate from a human donor who had recovered from COVID-19.

V gene TRBV20-1 combines with J gene TRBJ1-5, with no clear D. V was pared by 8 bases and J by 1 base, with 18 bases between. The germline CDR1 and CDR2 sequences are DFQATT and SNEGSKA (reference sequence). The CDR3 covers 15 residues. The DNA of the CDR3 is TGCAGTATCCCGGAGGGCCGGGTGAGCAATCAGCCCCAGCATTTT. Translation: CSIPEGRVSNQPQHF.

The chain recombines TRBV21-1 with TRBJ1-4; the table's TRBD1 call for D was not verified on the DNA. TRBV21-1 is recorded as a pseudogene. This CDR3 contains 15 residues. The chain's CDR3 is CASSKWTGGNEKLFF. In DNA, the CDR3 is TGTGCCAGCAGCAAATGGACAGGGGGGAATGAAAAACTGTTTTTT.

This chain connects TRBV7-2 to TRBJ2-1; D perhaps matches TRBD2 (6 bases). The V end lost 1 base, the J end lost 6 bases, and 13 bases lay between the germline ends. This CDR3 contains 15 residues. Germline V gene sequence: CDR1 SGHTA, CDR2 FQGNSA. CDR3 DNA sequence: TGTGCCAGCAGCTTAGGGCTAGCGAGTGGCAATGAGCAGTTCTTC. Encoded protein: CASSLGLASGNEQFF.

This clonotype was counted only a few times. The CDR3 bases are TGTGCCATCAGCGAGGACCTGTACGAGCAGTACTTC. This codes for CAISEDLYEQYF. V gene TRBV10-3 combines with J gene TRBJ2-7; D unclear. V gave up 6 bases and J gave up 4 bases, with 10 bases separating them. The CDR3 loop spans 12 amino acids. Germline assignment: CDR1 ENHRY and CDR2 SYGVKD.

This clonotype occurred once. This chain joins TRBV4-1 and TRBJ2-3, with D possibly matching TRBD1 (5 bases). The CDR3 has 15 residues. The germline gives CDR1 MGHRA, CDR2 YSYEKL. V lost 0 bases to trimming and J lost 6 bases, with 13 bases between them. The CDR3 sequence is CASSQDSSAGDTQYF. The CDR3 DNA is TGCGCCAGCAGCCAAGACAGCAGTGCAGGGGATACGCAGTATTTT.

The chain joins TRBV18 to TRBJ2-3, with TRBD2 identical over 9 bases. The germline V gene has CDR1 KGHSH and CDR2 LQKENI. The V gene end was trimmed by 0 bases and the J gene end by 7 bases; junction bases not matched to a gene: 8. There are 16 residues in the CDR3. This CDR3 reads CASSPPGREGLNTQYF. CDR3 DNA: TGTGCCAGCTCACCACCCGGGCGGGAGGGCCTAAATACGCAGTATTTT.

This clonotype turned up a few times. The J gene is TRBJ1-6, the V gene TRBV30, with D unresolved. The CDR3 runs 15 residues. Germline-derived CDR1 and CDR2 are GTSNPN and SVGIG (reference sequence). Trimming stripped 5 bases from V and 4 bases from J, with 15 bases between. The CDR3 reads CAWGLKRVYNSPLHF. The CDR3 bases are TGTGCCTGGGGCCTTAAACGGGTTTATAATTCACCCCTCCACTTT.

The chain combines TRBV6-1 with TRBJ2-5; D call uncertain. The CDR3 consists of 15 residues. CDR1 and CDR2 from the germline V gene are MNHNS and SASEGT. Trimming removed 2 bases from V and 2 bases from J, with 12 bases in between. The CDR3 is CASSESVGRQETQYF. Here the CDR3 DNA reads TGTGCCAGCAGTGAATCGGTTGGACGGCAAGAGACCCAGTACTTC.

V is TRBV7-2 and J is TRBJ2-3; 12 bases are a match to TRBD2. This CDR3 has 16 amino acids. Losses at the gene ends were 4 bases for V and 0 bases for J; bases not matched to a gene: 2. Germline lookup yields CDR1 SGHTA and CDR2 FQGNSA. The CDR3 nucleotides read TGTGCCAGCAGCTCCACTAGCGGGAGGAGCACAGATACGCAGTATTTT. Translating gives CASSSTSGRSTDTQYF.

J is TRBJ1-1 and V is TRBV28; D is undetermined. The CDR3 sequence is 13 residues long. Germline V gene data show CDR1 as MDHEN and CDR2 as SYDVKM. V lost 6 bases to trimming and J lost 6 bases, with 14 bases between them. This chain's CDR3 is CASRLQEWAEAFF. The CDR3 DNA reads as TGTGCCAGCAGGTTGCAGGAGTGGGCTGAAGCTTTCTTT. Full variable domain (rest looked up from reference TRBV28 and TRBJ1-1): DVKVTQSSRYLVKRTGEKVFLECVQDMDHENMFWYRQDPGLGLRLIYFSYDVKMKEKGDIPEGYSVSREKKERFSLILESASTNQTSMYLCASRLQEWAEAFFGQGTRLTVV.

The chain combines TRBV19 with TRBJ2-7; possible D gene TRBD1, 6 bases. The V gene's germline CDR1 is LNHDA and CDR2 SQIVND (reference sequence). The V end lost 3 bases, the J end lost 1 base, and 10 bases lay between the germline ends. The CDR3 is 14 residues long. CDR3 DNA sequence: TGTGCCAGTAGTATCCCAGGGGCATCCTACGAGCAGTACTTC. It codes for CASSIPGASYEQYF.

This clonotype has only one observation. The gene calls are TRBV6-1 and TRBJ2-2; 7 positions match TRBD2. This CDR3 comprises 20 residues. V trimming: 8 bases; J trimming: 1 base; junction bases outside the gene matches: 22. Germline CDR1 and CDR2: MNHNS and SASEGT. As DNA, the CDR3 is TGTGCCAGCGTTCGGCATTGGGGGGGTAGGCTAACTCGGAACACCGGGGAGCTGTTTTTT. Amino acid sequence: CASVRHWGGRLTRNTGELFF.

The chain combines TRBV12-3 or TRBV12-4 with TRBJ2-1, with D uncertain. Trimming pared 6 bases from V and 0 bases from J, leaving 9 bases between. There are 14 residues in the CDR3. CDR3 sequence: CASRADPSYNEQFF. The DNA of the CDR3 is TGTGCCAGCAGGGCTGACCCCTCCTACAATGAGCAGTTCTTC.

This sequence joins TRBV6-1 and TRBJ2-7, with D possibly TRBD2 on 6 matching bases. This CDR3 is 14 amino acids long. Germline CDR1 is MNHNS and CDR2 is SASEGT. V was pared by 6 bases and J by 0 bases, with 12 bases between. CDR3 coding DNA: TGTGCCAGCAGCGACGGGGGATACTCCTACGAGCAGTACTTC. Translation: CASSDGGYSYEQYF.

The chain combines TRBV12-3 or TRBV12-4 with TRBJ2-4; a possible D gene is TRBD2 (6 bases). This CDR3 is built from 12 residues. V dropped 6 bases and J dropped 8 bases, with 11 bases sitting between them. The CDR3 region has the DNA TGTGCCAGCAGGGCCCCGGGAGACATTCAGTACTTC. Protein product: CASRAPGDIQYF.